A single sample is the source of the 5 T cell receptor beta chains below, sequenced in a study of shared clonotypes between healthy human individuals. Here immunoSEQ multiplex PCR was the method, and the copy in TCRdb shows in-frame clones only, minus some. The table has around 1.9 million clones, roughly 91% seen once. The naive CD8 fraction comprised CD45RO-negative cells positively selected for CCR7 and excluded terminally differentiated effector memory CD45RA+ cells. Sequences were obtained from naive CD8+ T cells from PBMCs. The receptor set was obtained from a man younger than 35 in good health. Some clones in this sample may be carry-over from other donors' samples.

The CDR3 protein is CASSFRTGPSGGDTQYF. The CDR3 nucleotides are TGTGCCAGTAGTTTTAGGACAGGCCCCTCGGGGGGGGATACGCAGTATTTT. The rearrangement joins TRBV19 to TRBJ2-3; D is perhaps TRBD2 (8 bases). The germline CDR1 and CDR2 sequences are LNHDA and SQIVND (reference sequence). Trimming cost V 5 bases and J 6 bases, with 24 bases left between them. This CDR3 comprises 17 residues.

The chain employs TRBV2 and TRBJ2-1, with 10 bases matching TRBD2. CDR1 and CDR2 from the germline V gene are SNHLY and FYNNEI. V was clipped by 8 bases and J by 5 bases; unmatched bases: 3. The CDR3 covers 13 residues. CDR3 sequence: CASLLAGDNEQFF. The CDR3 coding sequence is TGTGCCAGCCTTCTAGCGGGAGACAATGAGCAGTTCTTC.

The chain is built from TRBV27 and TRBJ2-7; maybe TRBD2 (6 bases). The CDR3 length is 15 residues. Trimming cost V 6 bases and J 9 bases, with 24 bases left between them. The germline gives CDR1 MNHEY, CDR2 SMNVEV (reference sequence). CDR3 in DNA: TGTGCCAGCAGCCTACGTTGGCGGGATCCCGGACGGCAGTACTTC. Protein: CASSLRWRDPGRQYF.

V usage is TRBV4-1 and J usage is TRBJ2-7; D remains ambiguous. This CDR3 comprises 13 residues. Germline CDR1 reads MGHRA; CDR2 reads YSYEKL. V was cut by 1 base and J by 4 bases, with 8 bases left in between. CDR3 nucleotide sequence: TGCGCCAGCAGCCAAGTTAAACATTACGAGCAGTACTTC. Its protein product is CASSQVKHYEQYF.

The chain is built from TRBV27 and TRBJ2-1; 7 bases match TRBD2. Losses at the gene ends were 5 bases for V and 3 bases for J; bases not matched to a gene: 16. This CDR3 region has 18 residues. Germline lookup yields CDR1 MNHEY and CDR2 SMNVEV (reference sequence). CDR3 coding DNA: TGTGCCAGCAGTCCTGGTTCTAGCGGCCTCTGGGTCTACAATGAGCAGTTCTTC. Amino acids: CASSPGSSGLWVYNEQFF.